This record covers a single T cell receptor (beta chain). What it binds is not known. This specimen comes from a study of naive and memory T cell subsets. Overall study findings and caveats: A few larger clonotypes appeared in naive repertoires, especially CD8, possibly memory cells re-expressing CD45RA.

Germline V lookup: CDR1 SEHNR, CDR2 FQNEAQ (reference sequence). Trimming cost V 5 bases and J 2 bases; bases outside gene matches: 4. The CDR3 covers 14 residues. An equimolar mix of two oligonucleotides served as the beta constant-region primer for TRBC1 and TRBC2. Using its own MiXCR run on the UMI-ligation and nested PCR reads, TCRdb lists one record per CDR3 protein. The sample has 130,000 to 150,000 distinct CDR3 sequences, over 15% seen once. The sample taken for sequencing was naive CD4+ T cells from blood. V usage is TRBV7-9 and J usage is TRBJ2-3; 7 bases agree with TRBD1. The receptor was derived from a human donor in good health. As DNA, the CDR3 is TGTGCCAGCAGCACGGACAGGTACACAGATACGCAGTATTTT. It encodes CASSTDRYTDTQYF.